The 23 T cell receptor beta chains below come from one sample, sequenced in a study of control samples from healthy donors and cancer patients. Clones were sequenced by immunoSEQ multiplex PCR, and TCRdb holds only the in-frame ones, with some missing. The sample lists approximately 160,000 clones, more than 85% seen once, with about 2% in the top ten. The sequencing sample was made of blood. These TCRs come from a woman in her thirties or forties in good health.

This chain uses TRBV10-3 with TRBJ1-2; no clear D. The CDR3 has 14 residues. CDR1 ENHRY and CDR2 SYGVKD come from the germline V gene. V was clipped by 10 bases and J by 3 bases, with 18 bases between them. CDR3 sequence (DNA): TGTGCCAGCATGCGACCGGGATCTGACTATGGCTACACCTTC. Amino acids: CASMRPGSDYGYTF.

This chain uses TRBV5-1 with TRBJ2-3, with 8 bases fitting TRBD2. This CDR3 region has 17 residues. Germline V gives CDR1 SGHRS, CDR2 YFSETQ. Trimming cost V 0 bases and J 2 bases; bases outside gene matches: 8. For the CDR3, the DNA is TGCGCCAGCAGCTTGGTGGCGGGGGGTGCCGCCACAGATACGCAGTATTTT. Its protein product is CASSLVAGGAATDTQYF.

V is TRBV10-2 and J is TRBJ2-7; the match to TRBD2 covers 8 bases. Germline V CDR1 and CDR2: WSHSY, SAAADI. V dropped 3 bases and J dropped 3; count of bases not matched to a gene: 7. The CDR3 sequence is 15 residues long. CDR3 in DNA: TGCGCCAGCAGTGAACCGGGACTAGTCAGCTACGAGCAGTACTTC. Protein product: CASSEPGLVSYEQYF.

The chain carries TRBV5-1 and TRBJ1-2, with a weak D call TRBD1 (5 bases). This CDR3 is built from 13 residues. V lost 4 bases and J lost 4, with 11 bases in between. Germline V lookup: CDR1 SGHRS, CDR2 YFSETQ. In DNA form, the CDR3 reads TGCGCCAGCAGCGATCAGGGTAGCTATGGCTACACCTTC. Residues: CASSDQGSYGYTF.

This chain's CDR3 is CASGHGVNTEAFF. The CDR3 DNA reads as TGTGCCAGCGGACACGGGGTAAACACTGAAGCTTTCTTT. V usage is TRBV9 and J usage is TRBJ1-1; TRBD1 might be the D (5 bases). The CDR3 length is 13 residues. Trimming cost V 7 bases and J 2 bases, with 12 bases left between them. Germline CDR1 is SGDLS and CDR2 is YYNGEE.

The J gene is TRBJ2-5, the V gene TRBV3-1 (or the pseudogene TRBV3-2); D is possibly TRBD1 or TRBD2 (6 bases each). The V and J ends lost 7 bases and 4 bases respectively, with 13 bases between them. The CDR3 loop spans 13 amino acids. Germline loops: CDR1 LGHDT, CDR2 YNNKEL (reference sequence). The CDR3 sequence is CASNLGGRETQYF. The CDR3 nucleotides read TGTGCCAGCAACCTGGGGGGCCGAGAGACCCAGTACTTC.

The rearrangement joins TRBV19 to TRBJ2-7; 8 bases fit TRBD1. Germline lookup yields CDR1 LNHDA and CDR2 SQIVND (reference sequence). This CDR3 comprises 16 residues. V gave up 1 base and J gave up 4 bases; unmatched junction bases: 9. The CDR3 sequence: CASSIGGGTGRYEQYF. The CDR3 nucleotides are TGTGCCAGTAGTATAGGGGGTGGGACAGGAAGATACGAGCAGTACTTC.

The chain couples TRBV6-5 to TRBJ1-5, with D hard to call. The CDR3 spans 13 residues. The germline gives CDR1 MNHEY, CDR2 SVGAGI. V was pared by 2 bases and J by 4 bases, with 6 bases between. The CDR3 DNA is TGTGCCAGCAGTTACAGGGTAAATCAGCCCCAGCATTTT. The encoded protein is CASSYRVNQPQHF.

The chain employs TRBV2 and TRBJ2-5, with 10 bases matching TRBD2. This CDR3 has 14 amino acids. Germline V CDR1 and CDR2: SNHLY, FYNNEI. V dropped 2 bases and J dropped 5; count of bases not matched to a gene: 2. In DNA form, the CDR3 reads TGTGCCAGCAGTGAACAGCGGGGGGGGGAGACCCAGTACTTC. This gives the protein CASSEQRGGETQYF.

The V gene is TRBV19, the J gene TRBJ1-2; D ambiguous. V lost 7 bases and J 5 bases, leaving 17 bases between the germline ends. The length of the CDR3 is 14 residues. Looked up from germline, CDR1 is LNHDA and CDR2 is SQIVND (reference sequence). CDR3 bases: TGTGCCAGTAAGGATCCGGGCCGCCATTATGGCTACACCTTC. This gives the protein CASKDPGRHYGYTF.

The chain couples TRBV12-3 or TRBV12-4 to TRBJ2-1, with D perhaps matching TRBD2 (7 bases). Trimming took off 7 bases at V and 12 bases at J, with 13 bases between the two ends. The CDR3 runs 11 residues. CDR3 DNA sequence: TGTGCCAGCAAACACAGGGAGGGGCAGTTCTTC. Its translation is CASKHREGQFF.

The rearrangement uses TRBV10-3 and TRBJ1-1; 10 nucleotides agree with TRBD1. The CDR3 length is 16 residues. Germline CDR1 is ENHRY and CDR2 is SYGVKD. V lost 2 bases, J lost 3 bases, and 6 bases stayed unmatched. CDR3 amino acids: CAISEQTGGADTEAFF. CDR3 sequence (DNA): TGTGCCATCAGTGAGCAGACAGGGGGCGCGGACACTGAAGCTTTCTTT.

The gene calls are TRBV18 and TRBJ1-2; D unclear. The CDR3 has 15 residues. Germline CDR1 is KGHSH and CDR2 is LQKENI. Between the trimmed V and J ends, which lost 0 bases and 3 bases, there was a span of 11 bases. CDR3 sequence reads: CASSPPGSADYGYTF. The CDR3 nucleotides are TGTGCCAGCTCACCACCAGGGTCGGCTGACTATGGCTACACCTTC. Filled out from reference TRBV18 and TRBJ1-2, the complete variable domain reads NAGVMQNPRHLVRRRGQEARLRCSPMKGHSHVYWYRQLPEEGLKFMVYLQKENIIDESGMPKERFSAEFPKEGPSILRIQQVVRGDSAAYFCASSPPGSADYGYTFGSGTRLTVV.

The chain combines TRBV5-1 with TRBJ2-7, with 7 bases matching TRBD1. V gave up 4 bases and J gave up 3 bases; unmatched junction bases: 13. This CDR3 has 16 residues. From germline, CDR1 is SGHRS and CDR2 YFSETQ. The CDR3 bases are TGCGCCAGCAGCCCCCAAACAGGGGACGTACACTACGAGCAGTACTTC. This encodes CASSPQTGDVHYEQYF. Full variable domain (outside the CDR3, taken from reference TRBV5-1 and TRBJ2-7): KAGVTQTPRYLIKTRGQQVTLSCSPISGHRSVSWYQQTPGQGLQFLFEYFSETQRNKGNFPGRFSGRQFSNSRSEMNVSTLELGDSALYLCASSPQTGDVHYEQYFGPGTRLTVT.

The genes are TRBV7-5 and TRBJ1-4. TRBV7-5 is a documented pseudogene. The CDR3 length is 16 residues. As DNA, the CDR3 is TGTGTCAGAAGCTTTAGAGGTGGGCAGATTAATGAAAAACTGTTTTTT. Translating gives CVRSFRGGQINEKLFF.

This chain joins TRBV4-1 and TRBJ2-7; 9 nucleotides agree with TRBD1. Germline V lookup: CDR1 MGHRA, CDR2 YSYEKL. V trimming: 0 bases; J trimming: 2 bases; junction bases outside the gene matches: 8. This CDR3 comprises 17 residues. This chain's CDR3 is CASSQDEETGGTYEQYF. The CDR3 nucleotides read TGCGCCAGCAGCCAAGATGAGGAGACAGGGGGAACCTACGAGCAGTACTTC.

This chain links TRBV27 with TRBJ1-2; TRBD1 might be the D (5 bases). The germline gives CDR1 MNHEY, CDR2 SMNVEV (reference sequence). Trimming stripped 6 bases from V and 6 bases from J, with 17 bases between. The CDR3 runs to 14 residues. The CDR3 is CASRSYGGMDGYTF. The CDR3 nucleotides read TGTGCCAGCAGATCGTATGGGGGAATGGATGGCTACACCTTC.

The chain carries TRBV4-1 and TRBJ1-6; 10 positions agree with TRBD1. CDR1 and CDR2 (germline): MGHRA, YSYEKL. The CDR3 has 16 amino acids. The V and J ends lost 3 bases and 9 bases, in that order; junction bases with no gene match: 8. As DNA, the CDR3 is TGCGCCAGCAGCCACCCGACCCGGGACAGGGGTTCACCCCTCCACTTT. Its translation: CASSHPTRDRGSPLHF.

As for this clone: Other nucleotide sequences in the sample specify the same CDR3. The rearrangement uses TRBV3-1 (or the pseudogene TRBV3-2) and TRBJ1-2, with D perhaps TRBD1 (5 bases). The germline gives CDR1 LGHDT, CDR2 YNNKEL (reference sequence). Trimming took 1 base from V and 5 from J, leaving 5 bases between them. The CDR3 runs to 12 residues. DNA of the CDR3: TGTGCCAGCAGCCAAGGGGGGTATGGCTACACCTTC. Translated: CASSQGGYGYTF.

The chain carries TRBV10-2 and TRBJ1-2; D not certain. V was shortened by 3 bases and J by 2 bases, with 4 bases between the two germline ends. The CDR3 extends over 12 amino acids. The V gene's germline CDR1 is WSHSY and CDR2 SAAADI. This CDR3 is CASSELNYGYTF. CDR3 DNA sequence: TGCGCCAGCAGTGAATTGAACTATGGCTACACCTTC.

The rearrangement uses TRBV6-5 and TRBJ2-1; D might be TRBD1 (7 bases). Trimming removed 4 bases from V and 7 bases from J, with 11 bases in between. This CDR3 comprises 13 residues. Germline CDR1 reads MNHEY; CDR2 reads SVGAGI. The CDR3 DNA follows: TGTGCCAGCAGTTCCAGGGGGGAGAATGAGCAGTTCTTC. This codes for CASSSRGENEQFF.

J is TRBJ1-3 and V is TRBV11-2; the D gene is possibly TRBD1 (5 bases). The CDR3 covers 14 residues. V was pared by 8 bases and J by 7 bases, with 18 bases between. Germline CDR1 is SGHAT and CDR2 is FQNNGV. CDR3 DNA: TGTGCCAGCCAACTAGGGACCACAAGCAACACCATATATTTT. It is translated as CASQLGTTSNTIYF.

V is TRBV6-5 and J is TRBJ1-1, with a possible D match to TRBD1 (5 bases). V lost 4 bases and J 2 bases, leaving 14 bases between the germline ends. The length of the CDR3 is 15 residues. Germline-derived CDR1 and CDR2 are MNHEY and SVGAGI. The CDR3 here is CASSSVGGGNTEAFF. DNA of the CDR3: TGTGCCAGCAGTTCCGTCGGGGGGGGAAACACTGAAGCTTTCTTT.